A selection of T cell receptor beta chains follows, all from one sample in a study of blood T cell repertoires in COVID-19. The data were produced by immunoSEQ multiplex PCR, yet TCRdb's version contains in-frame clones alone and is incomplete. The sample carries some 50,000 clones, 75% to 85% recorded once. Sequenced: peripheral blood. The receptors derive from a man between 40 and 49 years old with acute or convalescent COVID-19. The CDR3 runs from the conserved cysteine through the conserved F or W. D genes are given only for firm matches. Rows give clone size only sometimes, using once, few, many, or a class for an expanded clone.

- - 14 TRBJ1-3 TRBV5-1 CASSPTGTGNTIYF TGCGCCAGCAGCCCTACAGGGACTGGAAACACCATATATTTT
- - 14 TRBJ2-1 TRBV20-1 CSASSGPGDNEQFF TGCAGTGCTAGTTCGGGTCCCGGGGACAATGAGCAGTTCTTC
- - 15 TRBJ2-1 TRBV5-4 CASSLSTSRGNEQFF TGTGCCAGCAGCTTGTCCACCTCAAGGGGGAATGAGCAGTTCTTC
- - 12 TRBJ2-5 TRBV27 CASSQKGETQYF TGTGCCAGCAGTCAGAAGGGGGAGACCCAGTACTTC
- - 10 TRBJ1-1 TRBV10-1 CAPPEDEAFF TGCGCCCCCCCAGAGGATGAAGCTTTCTTT
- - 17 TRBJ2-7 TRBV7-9 CASSPYTGQSNSYEQYF TGTGCCAGCAGCCCATACACGGGACAATCAAACTCCTACGAGCAGTACTTC
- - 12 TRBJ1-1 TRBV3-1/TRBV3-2 CASSRGTYEAFF TGTGCCAGCAGCCGAGGGACTTATGAAGCTTTCTTT
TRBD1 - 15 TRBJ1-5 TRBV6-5 CASSLSGTGDQPQHF TGTGCCAGCTCTCTATCCGGGACAGGGGACCAGCCCCAGCATTTT
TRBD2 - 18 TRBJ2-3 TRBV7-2 CASSLARLAGGSTDTQYF TGTGCCAGCAGCTTAGCGCGGCTAGCGGGGGGGAGCACAGATACGCAGTATTTT
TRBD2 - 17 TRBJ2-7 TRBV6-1 CASSEEIGASGDYEQYF TGTGCCAGCAGTGAAGAAATCGGGGCTAGCGGGGATTACGAGCAGTACTTC
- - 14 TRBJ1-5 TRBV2 CASSFQGGNQPQHF TGTGCCAGCAGTTTTCAGGGTGGGAATCAGCCCCAGCATTTT
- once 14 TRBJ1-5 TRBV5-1 CASSFYAGAQPQHF TGCGCCAGCAGCTTTTATGCAGGGGCTCAGCCCCAGCATTTT
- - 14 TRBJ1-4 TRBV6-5 CASSTGTTNEKLFF TGTGCCAGCAGTACGGGAACGACTAATGAAAAACTGTTTTTT
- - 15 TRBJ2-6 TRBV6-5 CASIRSPSGANVLTF TGTGCCAGCATTCGGTCGCCCTCTGGGGCCAACGTCCTGACTTTC
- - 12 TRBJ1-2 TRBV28 CASRPGFYGYTF TGTGCCAGCAGACCTGGCTTCTATGGCTACACCTTC
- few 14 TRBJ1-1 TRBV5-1 CASSAGYMNTEAFF TGCGCCAGCAGCGCAGGCTACATGAACACTGAAGCTTTCTTT
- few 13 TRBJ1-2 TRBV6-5 CASSPDKNYGYTF TGTGCCAGCAGCCCCGACAAGAACTATGGCTACACCTTC
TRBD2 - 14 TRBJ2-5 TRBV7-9 CASSPRGGLETQYF TGTGCCAGCAGCCCTCGGGGGGGCTTGGAGACCCAGTACTTC
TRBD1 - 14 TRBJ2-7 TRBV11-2 CASSEGTGGVSQYF TGTGCCAGCAGCGAAGGGACAGGGGGCGTCTCCCAGTACTTC